The clone carrying this T cell receptor beta chain was observed a few times. CDR3 length equals 15 residues. Germline CDR1 reads SGHVS; CDR2 reads FQNEAQ. V shed 6 bases and J shed 3 bases, with 15 bases lying between them. This sample stems from a study of blood T cells in healthy people across ages. Primed by a sample-barcoded 5' primer and a J-beta primer mix, a second PCR proceeded for roughly 6 to 12 cycles. TCRdb re-called the 5' RACE reads with MiXCR, one entry per CDR3 protein. The data hold fewer than 2,000,000 distinct CDR3 sequences, with about 35% observed a single time. The receptor was isolated from a young woman in good health. The chain recombines TRBV7-8 with TRBJ2-1; D may be TRBD1 or TRBD2 (5 bases each). The sequenced sample consisted of blood. This CDR3 reads CASRTVTGLYNEQFF. In DNA form, the CDR3 reads TGTGCCAGCAGGACTGTGACGGGGCTCTACAATGAGCAGTTCTTC.